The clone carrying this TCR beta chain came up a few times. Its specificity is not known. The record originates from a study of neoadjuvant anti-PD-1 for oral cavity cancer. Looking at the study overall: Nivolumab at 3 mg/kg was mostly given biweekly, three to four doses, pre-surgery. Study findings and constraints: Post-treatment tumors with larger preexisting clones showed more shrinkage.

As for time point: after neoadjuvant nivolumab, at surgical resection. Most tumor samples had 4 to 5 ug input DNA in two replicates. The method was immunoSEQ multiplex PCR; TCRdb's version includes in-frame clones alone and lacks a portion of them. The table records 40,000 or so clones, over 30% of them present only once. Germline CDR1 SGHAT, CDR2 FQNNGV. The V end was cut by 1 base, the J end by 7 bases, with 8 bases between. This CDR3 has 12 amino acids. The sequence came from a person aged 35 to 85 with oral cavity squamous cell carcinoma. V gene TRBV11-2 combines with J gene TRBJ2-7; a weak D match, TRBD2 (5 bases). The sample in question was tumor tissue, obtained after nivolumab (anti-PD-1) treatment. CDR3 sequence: CASSLVGREQYF. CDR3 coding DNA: TGTGCCAGCAGCTTAGTAGGGAGAGAGCAGTACTTC.